Sequencing of this TCR beta chain was carried out in a study of regulatory T cells in long-lasting Graves disease. Study observations and caveats: TRBV28, TRBJ1-2 and TRBJ2-5 emerged as the favored segments in persistent disease.

Time point in this sample: newly diagnosed GD, antithyroid drugs for less than 3 months. After RNA was extracted from PBMCs, the TCR library was made from it. Graves' disease diagnosis followed American Thyroid Association guidelines. V lost 2 bases, J lost 6 bases, and 9 bases lay in between. This CDR3 contains 13 residues. CDR1 and CDR2 from the germline V gene are MNHEY and SMNVEV (reference sequence). This clonotype was seen more than once but under ten times. Its antigen is still unknown. TCR beta libraries were built with iRepertoire HTBI primers and Arm-PCR of CDR3 regions. TCRdb re-called the multiplex PCR reads with MiXCR, one entry per CDR3 protein. The data contain more than 400,000 distinct CDR3 sequences, about a sixth of them singletons. This same sample was also taken into another study, of T cells in Graves' hyperthyroidism and ophthalmopathy.

This receptor was taken from a man aged 40-50 years with Graves disease. This chain joins TRBV27 and TRBJ2-3; no reliable D call. The input for sequencing was peripheral blood mononuclear cells (PBMCs), taken at new diagnosis, from a patient treated with antithyroid drugs. The CDR3 coding sequence is TGTGCCAGCAGTTTACTCGGGCTTGATACGCAGTATTTT. Encoded protein: CASSLLGLDTQYF.